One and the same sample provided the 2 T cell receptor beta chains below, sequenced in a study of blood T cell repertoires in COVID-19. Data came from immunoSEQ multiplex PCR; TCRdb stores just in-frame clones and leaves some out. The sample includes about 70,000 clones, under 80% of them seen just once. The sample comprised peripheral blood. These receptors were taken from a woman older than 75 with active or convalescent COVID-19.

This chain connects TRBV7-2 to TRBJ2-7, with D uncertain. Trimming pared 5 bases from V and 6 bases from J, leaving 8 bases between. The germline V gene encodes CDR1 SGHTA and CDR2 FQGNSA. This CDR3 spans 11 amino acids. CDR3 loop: CASSTRVEQYF. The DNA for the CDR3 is TGTGCCAGCAGCACCCGCGTCGAGCAGTACTTC.

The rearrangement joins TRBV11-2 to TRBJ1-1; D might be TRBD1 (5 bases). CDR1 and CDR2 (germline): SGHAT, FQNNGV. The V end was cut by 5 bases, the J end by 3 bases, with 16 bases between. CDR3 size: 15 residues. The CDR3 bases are TGTGCCAGCAGCATCGCTGCGGGGGGGGACACTGAAGCTTTCTTT. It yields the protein CASSIAAGGDTEAFF. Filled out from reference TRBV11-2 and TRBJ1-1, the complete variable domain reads EAGVAQSPRYKIIEKRQSVAFWCNPISGHATLYWYQQILGQGPKLLIQFQNNGVVDDSQLPKDRFSAERLKGVDSTLKIQPAKLEDSAVYLCASSIAAGGDTEAFFGQGTRLTVV.